This T cell receptor (beta chain) was sequenced for a study of neurological immune-mediated disorders. The time point was: longitudinal time-point 1 (baseline). This clonotype has a count of ten or more. CDR3 size: 15 residues. Trimming pared 7 bases from V and 2 bases from J, leaving 18 bases between. Germline CDR1 MNHNS, CDR2 SASEGT. Synthesis of cDNA used 5'RACE (with 10-nucleotide random UMIs). Using its own MiXCR run on the 5' RACE reads, TCRdb lists one record per CDR3 protein. This sample has tens of thousands of distinct CDR3 sequences, with roughly 10% found just once. The receptor's source is a man aged 25 to 40 in good health. The sequencing sample was made of PBMCs. The V and J genes are TRBV6-1 and TRBJ2-7, with a possible D match to TRBD1 (6 bases). The CDR3 sequence: CASTEGQRLPYEQYF. The CDR3 bases are TGTGCCAGCACCGAAGGACAGCGACTACCCTACGAGCAGTACTTC.